The 22 T cell receptor beta chains below come from one sample, sequenced in a study of neurological immune-mediated disorders. TCRdb passed the 5' RACE reads through MiXCR, listing each CDR3 protein once. This table has about 21,000 distinct CDR3 sequences, 15% appearing once. The source material was PBMCs. All receptors derive from a female donor with HTLV-1-associated myelopathy (HAM/TSP).

The chain employs TRBV7-2 and TRBJ2-7; either TRBD1 or TRBD2 may fit D (5 bases each). The V end was cut by 1 base, the J end by 2 bases, with 9 bases between. Germline assignment: CDR1 SGHTA and CDR2 FQGNSA. The CDR3 consists of 14 residues. The CDR3 spells CASSLGGKPYEQYF. The CDR3 DNA reads as TGTGCCAGCAGCTTAGGGGGGAAACCCTACGAGCAGTACTTC.

The sample holds many counts of this clonotype. This chain connects TRBV30 to TRBJ2-3, with 7 positions matching TRBD1. The germline CDR1 and CDR2 sequences are GTSNPN and SVGIG (reference sequence). CDR3 length: 13 amino acids. V gave up 2 bases and J gave up 6 bases; unmatched junction bases: 5. The CDR3 reads CAWSPTGSDTQYF. CDR3 DNA sequence: TGTGCCTGGAGTCCGACAGGGTCTGATACGCAGTATTTT.

The chain joins TRBV10-3 to TRBJ1-2; D is unclear. This CDR3 contains 15 residues. V lost 5 bases and J 0 bases, leaving 13 bases between the germline ends. Looked up from germline, CDR1 is ENHRY and CDR2 is SYGVKD. The CDR3 sequence: CAISLGTASNYGYTF. The CDR3 region has the DNA TGTGCCATCAGTCTGGGAACAGCCTCTAACTATGGCTACACCTTC.

This sequence joins TRBV7-2 and TRBJ2-3; 10 bases fit TRBD2. Germline V gene data show CDR1 as SGHTA and CDR2 as FQGNSA. The CDR3 has 15 residues. Trimming at V came to 4 bases and at J to 4 bases, leaving 5 bases not matched to a gene. CDR3 in DNA: TGTGCCAGCAGCTCAGCGGGGGGGTTTTCAGATACGCAGTATTTT. The encoded protein is CASSSAGGFSDTQYF.

The sample holds many counts of this clonotype. The V call is TRBV27, the J call TRBJ1-1, with TRBD1 as a possible D gene (5 bases). The CDR3 is 16 amino acids. V gave up 6 bases and J gave up 0 bases, with 17 bases separating them. Germline values: CDR1 MNHEY, CDR2 SMNVEV (reference sequence). The DNA of the CDR3 is TGTGCCAGCAGCCCACGGGGGGGAGACATGAACACTGAAGCTTTCTTT. This translates into CASSPRGGDMNTEAFF.

This clonotype was detected many times. The J gene is TRBJ2-5, the V gene TRBV4-2; TRBD2 might be the D (7 bases). The V gene lost 0 bases and the J gene lost 5 bases, with 19 bases spanning the gap. CDR1 is LGHNA, CDR2 YNFKEQ, per germline. The CDR3 extends over 17 amino acids. The CDR3, as DNA: TGTGCCAGCAGCCAAGAGAGAGGGGGGGGAGGGTTGGAGACCCAGTACTTC. Translating it yields CASSQERGGGGLETQYF.

The rearrangement links TRBV5-1 to TRBJ2-2; possibly TRBD1 or TRBD2 for D (5 bases each). The V end was cut by 2 bases, the J end by 6 bases, with 14 bases between. The CDR3 is 15 amino acids. CDR1 is SGHRS, CDR2 YFSETQ, per germline. CDR3 nucleotide sequence: TGCGCCAGCAGCTTCCGGGACCCTCGGGCCGGGGAGCTGTTTTTT. This sequence encodes CASSFRDPRAGELFF.

This clonotype was picked up many times. The CDR3 here is CAIRMSGTGQNEQYF. CDR3 coding DNA: TGTGCCATCAGGATGTCCGGGACAGGGCAGAACGAGCAGTACTTC. J is TRBJ2-7 and V is TRBV10-3, with TRBD1 identical over 9 bases. Germline CDR1 is ENHRY and CDR2 is SYGVKD. The CDR3 is 15 amino acids. V shed 6 bases, J shed 5 bases, and the junction held 11 bases outside the gene matches.

The V and J genes are TRBV20-1 and TRBJ2-2; D ambiguous. Trimming shortened V by 2 bases and J by 3 bases, and 13 bases separated the two germline ends. The CDR3 covers 15 residues. From germline, CDR1 is DFQATT and CDR2 SNEGSKA (reference sequence). The DNA of the CDR3 is TGCAGTGCTAGAAGGGCAGAGACTTACACCGGGGAGCTGTTTTTT. Amino acid sequence: CSARRAETYTGELFF.

The chain joins TRBV11-2 to TRBJ2-3; possibly TRBD2 for D (7 bases). Trimming took off 3 bases at V and 1 base at J, with 17 bases between the two ends. The germline V gene encodes CDR1 SGHAT and CDR2 FQNNGV. CDR3 length equals 17 residues. This CDR3 is CASSFWGGGSGTDTQYF. CDR3 nucleotides: TGTGCCAGCAGCTTTTGGGGGGGGGGCTCGGGCACAGATACGCAGTATTTT.

This clonotype was found many times. The chain couples TRBV4-1 to TRBJ2-2, with 10 bases fitting TRBD2. Germline V gene sequence: CDR1 MGHRA, CDR2 YSYEKL. With V trimmed by 4 bases and J by 5 bases, 4 bases remained unmatched. This CDR3 contains 15 residues. The CDR3 sequence: CASSLRLAGTGELFF. CDR3 nucleotides: TGCGCCAGCAGCCTAAGACTAGCGGGTACCGGGGAGCTGTTTTTT.

This clonotype was counted at least ten times. V usage is TRBV29-1 and J usage is TRBJ1-4; D is perhaps TRBD1 (6 bases). The V and J ends lost 7 bases and 6 bases respectively, with 12 bases between them. Germline CDR1 reads SQVTM; CDR2 reads ANQGSEA. This CDR3 is built from 12 residues. CDR3 in DNA: TGCAGCGCCAGACAGGCGTATGAAAAACTGTTTTTT. Translated: CSARQAYEKLFF. The full variable domain, completed using reference TRBV29-1 and TRBJ1-4, is SAVISQKPSRDICQRGTSLTIQCQVDSQVTMMFWYRQQPGQSLTLIATANQGSEATYESGFVIDKFPISRPNLTFSTLTVSNMSPEDSSIYLCSARQAYEKLFFGSGTQLSVL.

This clonotype was counted many times. This chain connects TRBV7-8 to TRBJ2-3; 8 nucleotides align to TRBD1. With 6 bases clipped from V and 2 bases from J, the junction kept 16 bases outside the gene matches. The germline CDR1 and CDR2 sequences are SGHVS and FQNEAQ. The CDR3 spans 18 residues. CDR3 DNA sequence: TGTGCCAGCAGACAAACAGGGGGTGTAAAGGTCGTCACAGATACGCAGTATTTT. It is translated as CASRQTGGVKVVTDTQYF.

This chain uses TRBV11-2 with TRBJ2-5; TRBD2 might be the D (7 bases). The CDR3 contains 14 residues. Germline values: CDR1 SGHAT, CDR2 FQNNGV. Trimming removed 3 bases from V and 1 base from J, with 9 bases in between. This CDR3 is CASSFGGAQETQYF. The CDR3 nucleotides are TGTGCCAGCAGCTTTGGGGGGGCCCAAGAGACCCAGTACTTC.

This clonotype was observed many times. This sequence joins TRBV20-1 and TRBJ2-5, with 11 bases fitting TRBD2. The V segment lost 3 bases and the J segment 9 bases; nucleotides outside the gene matches: 6. The CDR3 extends over 13 amino acids. Germline V lookup: CDR1 DFQATT, CDR2 SNEGSKA (reference sequence). CDR3 nucleotides: TGCAGTGCTAGGTGGGGACTAGCGGCTCCCCAGTACTTC. It yields the protein CSARWGLAAPQYF.

This clonotype rates as medium-sized. The chain uses TRBV5-1 and TRBJ1-6; a possible D gene is TRBD1 (6 bases). The CDR3 has 14 residues. Germline CDR1 SGHRS, CDR2 YFSETQ. Trimming cost V 4 bases and J 7 bases, with 12 bases left between them. The CDR3 DNA reads TGCGCCAGCAGCCTCCAGGGGTTGAATTCACCCCTCCACTTT. Its protein product is CASSLQGLNSPLHF.

As concerns this clonotype: The limits of the CDR3 on the DNA are not certain, so only TCRdb's listed CDR3 is given. This chain connects TRBV7-4 to TRBJ2-5; the listed D gene, TRBD2, was not tested against the DNA. Germline CDR1 SGHVT, CDR2 SQSDAQ. The CDR3 region is 21 residues in length, termini included. CDR3 loop: CASSFYICSARDPGGQETQYF.

Many counts were recorded for this clonotype. The CDR3 DNA reads TGTGCCAGCAGCTTAGGATTGACTAGCGTGTCTAGCACAGATACGCAGTATTTT. Translation gives CASSLGLTSVSSTDTQYF. The chain has TRBV7-9 and TRBJ2-3, with TRBD2 identical over 8 bases. Germline loops: CDR1 SEHNR, CDR2 FQNEAQ (reference sequence). The CDR3 covers 18 residues. The ends lost 1 base at V and 0 bases at J; junction bases unmatched: 9.

In this sample, this clonotype turned up many times. V is TRBV7-2 and J is TRBJ2-7, with 12 bases aligning to TRBD2. J lost 3 bases, V lost 6 bases, and 6 bases had no gene match. The germline CDR1 and CDR2 sequences are SGHTA and FQGNSA. This CDR3 has 15 amino acids. The CDR3 sequence: CASSATSGGLYEQYF. The CDR3 DNA follows: TGTGCCAGCAGTGCTACTAGCGGGGGGCTCTACGAGCAGTACTTC.

This clonotype occurred many times. The gene calls are TRBV20-1 and TRBJ2-3; 7 bases are shared with TRBD2. Trimming removed 6 bases from V and 0 bases from J; junction bases left unmatched: 15. Germline V gene lookup returns CDR1 DFQATT and CDR2 SNEGSKA (reference sequence). The CDR3 covers 17 residues. In DNA form, the CDR3 reads TGCAGTGCCCAGTCCCCGGGGGGATACCCTAGCACAGATACGCAGTATTTT. Translating gives CSAQSPGGYPSTDTQYF.

This clonotype has at least ten counts. The V and J genes are TRBV5-1 and TRBJ2-3, with D perhaps TRBD1 or TRBD2 (6 bases each). CDR1 and CDR2 (germline): SGHRS, YFSETQ. V was cut by 0 bases and J by 1 base, with 9 bases left in between. The CDR3 has 15 amino acids. Here the CDR3 reads CASSLEGGRTDTQYF. In DNA, the CDR3 is TGCGCCAGCAGCTTGGAGGGGGGTCGCACAGATACGCAGTATTTT.

This clonotype was found many times. The chain employs TRBV29-1 and TRBJ1-1; perhaps TRBD1 as D (6 bases). CDR1 and CDR2 (germline): SQVTM, ANQGSEA. The CDR3 consists of 13 residues. V was shortened by 7 bases and J by 8 bases, with 20 bases between the two germline ends. The CDR3 coding sequence is TGCAGCGCCCAGAAGGGACAAAGCACAGAAGCTTTCTTT. This translates into CSAQKGQSTEAFF.